This T cell receptor (beta chain) was recovered during a study of cytotoxic CD8 clonotypes in ibrutinib-treated CLL (dated by TCRdb to about 2021). Turning to the overall study: In this cohort, 15 or so patients were treatment-naive and approximately 10 were relapsed/refractory, while around 18 had unmutated IGHV. On average, each sample had approximately 280,000 productive templates and 94,082 productive rearrangements. Cryopreserved peripheral blood mononuclear cells were collected at three points: before therapy, at response, and at either sustained remission or disease progression. Response samples were taken after a median of approximately 12 months on treatment, ranging from roughly 6 to 36 months. Every remission and progressive disease sample was obtained while ibrutinib was still being received by the patients. Longitudinal samples were available for about 30% of the 86 trial participants. Partial responses were observed in 24 patients and complete responses in 2; after a median follow-up of around 68 months, remission was maintained in some 14 patients and progression was observed in approximately twelve. Paper-wide results and their limitations: Baseline clonality exceeded that of age-matched healthy donors and correlated strongly with circulating CD8+ T-cell counts. Clonality increased at ibrutinib response, stayed stable in sustained remission, and fell back toward baseline at progression. Public clonotypes were found to be uncommon and were observed to contract or remain stable during treatment; the increase in clonality was shown to reflect expansion of private clonotypes at ibrutinib response. Sampling times were not matched between sustained-remission and progressing patients, and lymph node repertoires were not studied.

The label giving this sample's time point can be read as: about twelve months on ibrutinib. Around 2 micrograms of genomic DNA were extracted from cryopreserved PBMCs for TCR beta library preparation. Longitudinal blood samples from CLL patients receiving ibrutinib monotherapy were subjected to high-throughput TCR beta sequencing. Patients were enrolled in a phase 2 open-label single-center ibrutinib monotherapy trial. The germline V gene encodes CDR1 MDHEN and CDR2 SYDVKM. Including cysteine and phenylalanine, the CDR3 has 14 amino acids. The retained sequence is limited to the CDR3, 42 bases, with the frame set at the first base. Between the V and J ends, shortened by 5 bases and 6 bases respectively, the junction contains 16 bases. Each clonotype received, on average, 10x coverage in deep resolution sequencing performed on a MiSeq, where the target depth lay between 1 in 1 million and 1 in 200,000 T cells. The immunoSEQ hsTCRB Kit was used to generate the TCR beta libraries. Turning to the authors' computational methods: The data were analyzed with ImmunoSEQ Analyzer and ImmunoSEQ Data Assistant, and V, D and J gene assignments followed IMGT definitions. Clonality, which ranges from 0 to 1, was calculated by subtracting the normalized Shannon entropy of productive rearrangement frequencies from one. Only overrepresented clonotypes making up at least 0.05% of each patient's repertoire were included in the public clonotype analysis. About a dozen repertoires from age-matched healthy donors, obtained from immuneACCESS, served as clonality controls. This immuneACCESS table, as held by TCRdb, lists in-frame sequences with V and J called but not all clones. Of the missing ones, under half trace to an unresolved V gene in checked studies; the others have no known cause. D and trimming were read from the DNA, whereas the V and J calls and clone size are those reported in that table. The sample includes 150,000 to 200,000 clones, with 81% observed a single time. The ten most abundant clones make up around 2% of the sample.

In regard to this clone: Its antigen is not yet known. No much larger clone is present one base from it, and per-base qualities are unavailable.

The input for sequencing was PBMCs, taken after 12 months of ibrutinib treatment. This TCR derives from a human donor with chronic lymphocytic leukemia. This receptor chain uses TRBV28 and TRBJ2-5; the D call is tentative, TRBD1 or TRBD2, as each matches 5 bases. CDR3 reads: CASSLGPSGQTQYF. The DNA sequence is given as TGTGCCAGCAGTCTAGGGCCCTCGGGACAGACCCAGTACTTC.